This record concerns one T cell receptor beta chain sequence. No antigen is known for it. No per-base quality is available; no much larger clone lies one base away. Library preparation used the immunoSEQ multiplex PCR assay. A mixture of 60 forward primers for TCR Vbeta segments and 13 reverse primers for TCR Jbeta segments was used in the multiplex PCR. The CDR3 region of rearranged TCR beta genes was amplified from genomic DNA by a multiplex PCR assay. The amplified TCR beta libraries were sequenced on the Illumina HiSeq System as 87-base-pair reads. In the paper's pipeline: In a later analysis, some 80 million unique TCR beta chains were counted across the 500 to 850 repertoires, and roughly 11 million of these chains were shared by at least two donors. Raw reads were error-corrected and collapsed into unique sequences with a nearest-neighbor algorithm that merged closely related sequences to remove PCR and sequencing errors. CDR3 sequences were aligned to IMGT reference sequences to assign V, D and J gene segments. Each retained sequence needed at least a six-nucleotide match to both a V gene segment and a J gene segment. Rearrangements were classified as productive when the CDR3 lacked stop codons and remained in frame with V and J, and all other rearrangements were classified as non-productive. CDR3 was defined according to IMGT convention as the region running from the second conserved V-encoded cysteine to the conserved J-encoded phenylalanine. The earlier analysis of 500 to 650 of the donors excluded any sequence lacking an unambiguous match to a single V gene segment. An earlier analysis of a few hundred of the donors classified V segments as functional when productive rearrangements were above 56.7% and as segregating when the standard deviation between donors was above 5%. To diagnose cytomegalovirus status from the catalog of TCR beta chain sequences, a statistical classification framework was built. A later analysis assigned V and J genes by comparing TCR nucleotide sequences with IMGT/GENE-DB human TR gene sequences. The TCRdist pipeline was used in a later analysis to assign CDR3 sequences and most-parsimonious VDJ recombination scenarios. In a later analysis, every TCR beta chain was defined by the combination of its CDR3 amino acid sequence and its V-gene family, and reads without a unique V-gene family were dropped. As a way to deal with suspected cross-contamination and a sequencing artifact, a later analysis dropped 640 or so nucleotide sequences that were highly shared and had low generation probability. A later analysis calculated a clonal expansion index for each public chain from normalized within-repertoire ranks of inferred template counts. A later analysis computed generation probabilities with a VDJ recombination model fitted to out-of-frame rearrangements, and checked the results against IGoR. A later analysis scored TCR-TCR, TCR-HLA and TCR-CMV co-occurrence with hypergeometric tests, applying a repertoire-size bias correction to TCR pairs. In a later analysis, false discovery rates were estimated by permuting HLA or CMV assignments 20 times. In a later analysis, co-occurring TCRs were grouped using DBSCAN, with TCRdist sequence similarity added in when clustering inside HLA-allele-positive subsets. Co-occurrence clustering excluded repertoires with fewer than 30,000 or more than 120,000 public chains, plus five with anomalous nucleotide sharing. Entries here come from immuneACCESS through TCRdb and include only in-frame sequences with V and J called. Some clones fail to appear in such tables; in the studies checked, an unresolved V gene covers under half of the shortfall, and the cause of the remainder is unknown. V and J calls and clone size follow that table, whereas D and trimming were derived from the DNA. This sample gives about 170,000 clones in total; more than 75% of them show up just once. Approximately 1.4% of the sample is held by the ten biggest clonotypes.

V is cut back by 5 bases and J by 2 bases, with 5 bases in the junction unmatched. The CDR3, cysteine through phenylalanine, is 15 amino acids long. The retained sequence is limited to the CDR3, 45 bases, with the frame set at the first base. For CDR1 and CDR2, the germline V gene lists SGHTA and FQGNSA. This entry comes from a study of cytomegalovirus exposure and HLA in healthy donors (dated by TCRdb to 2016 to 2017). Notes on the research overall: According to an earlier analysis of around 600 of the donors, 200 million or so T cells yielded 117 million unique TCR beta sequences and 276 Gb of sequence data. An early release covering 550 to 650 HLA-typed donors comprised roughly 300 gigabases of sequencing data and 65 million to 100 million unique TCR sequences. Of the roughly 400 genotyped donors, approximately 81% were placed in the genetic ancestry cluster associated with self-reported Caucasian donors. The study was designed to test whether signatures of past pathogen exposure could be identified by cataloging public T cell receptors. The study profiled the T cell repertoires of 666 subjects by immunosequencing and related them to cytomegalovirus serostatus. In addition to the first cohort of 500 to 850 subjects, a separate validation cohort of 120 different subjects was used. To predict cytomegalovirus infection status, the study brought together high-throughput TCR immunosequencing, statistical association of individual TCRs with disease status, and machine learning. In a later analysis, previously published TCR beta repertoires from 670 or so donors were re-analyzed and high-resolution HLA genotyping was added so that TCR occurrence patterns could be studied. The later analysis used no new phenotypic data to find candidate immune exposures, relying instead on TCR beta sequences and their occurrence across donors. To decide whether each TCR beta V gene segment behaved as functional or pseudogenic, an earlier analysis of some 600 of the donors relied on high-throughput TCR beta sequencing. Donor age, sex, ethnicity and CMV serostatus were collected together with the repertoire data. Genome-wide SNP genotypes for about 65% of the roughly 670 donors were used in a later genetic analysis, which treated that subset as a discovery cohort. All discovery cohort repertoires had been generated on a single sequencing platform. Class I and class II HLA loci were covered by the typing at four-digit resolution. Typing coverage differed by locus: A, B, C, DRB1 and DQB1 were typed in roughly 629-630 donors, DQA1 in approximately 520, DPA1 in 600 to 610, and DPB1 in about 450. Five DR-DQ haplotypes were treated as single units for association and clustering because of strong linkage in the cohort. Among 350 to 400 genotyped donors of the cohort, an average of around 240,000 unique TCR beta nucleotide sequences were sequenced per donor, roughly 20% of them non-productive. General findings and caveats noted by the study authors: A later analysis found that most CMV-associated TCR beta chains appeared HLA-restricted, with HLA associations seemingly driven largely by CMV exposure. A later analysis reported that several top co-occurrence clusters appeared linked to parvovirus B19, influenza, CMV and Epstein-Barr virus. The classifier was reported to diagnose cytomegalovirus status with high specificity and sensitivity in both the original cohort and the validation cohort. In a later analysis, the rate of TCR association differed among HLA loci, with DRB1 alleles having the most associated TCRs and HLA-C alleles having the fewest. A further reported finding was that TCR beta sequences accurately predicted the HLA-A and HLA-B alleles for most subjects in the first cohort. A group of highly shared sequence variants was considered likely to be a technical artifact of the sequencing pipeline. The authors suggested that the approach could potentially be extended to other disease states and immunological phenotypes. Assigning TCR associations to individual alleles was difficult when HLA alleles, especially DR and DQ, strongly co-occurred. A total of fewer than 200 TCR beta chains were listed by the study as associated with cytomegalovirus. The only immune exposure information available for the cohort was CMV serostatus. This cohort had only TCR beta chains sequenced, and the lack of alpha or paired-chain data limited which features could be detected. Because some donors lacked HLA typing at each locus, the association tests relied only on the typed subset. A later analysis associated about 17,000 TCR beta sequences with specific HLA alleles at a false discovery rate of 0.05. An earlier analysis of some 590 of the donors showed that most TCR beta V segments appeared in productive rearrangements either about 87% or about 30% of the time, which broadly matched IMGT annotations. Roughly uniform sequencing depth across donors was assumed in presence/absence analyses, although this assumption may not hold. According to a later genetic analysis, donors in an Asian-associated ancestry cluster had fewer N-insertions in productive TCRs than the approximately 650-donor mean. The earlier analysis of almost 600 of the donors excluded seventeen rarely observed V segments, including chromosome 9 orphons, because counts were too low. Most TCR sequences were observed very rarely across donors, whereas some public TCRs were present in many individuals. Some IMGT-functional V segments, including TRBV6-2 and TRBV6-3, could not be distinguished by the 87-base-pair reads and were therefore excluded. In vitro tests confirmed that a few of the cytomegalovirus-associated TCR beta chains recognize cytomegalovirus antigens. An association between a missense DCLRE1C variant and V-gene and J-gene trimming of TCR beta chains was found in a later genetic analysis and replicated in an independent cohort. In a later analysis, HLA-associated TCR beta chains were found to be more clonally expanded and to have lower generation probabilities than equally common non-associated chains. Linkage disequilibrium might explain the correlated functional status among segregating V segments, but an unknown experimental factor could not be excluded.

The cohort comprised more than 550 healthy bone marrow donors. All cohort members were sampled while nominally healthy, although unrecorded immune exposures were likely present. The donor tested CMV seropositive, placing the donor among the approximately 310 seropositive members of the cohort. Each donor provided a peripheral blood sample, and peripheral blood mononuclear cells were used for TCR beta sequencing. The Qiagen DNeasy Blood Extraction Kit was used to extract genomic DNA from the blood cell samples. The sequence was collected from a girl aged 10 to 17 in good health and CMV-seropositive. The sample consisted of PBMCs. Recombination joined TRBV7-2 with TRBJ2-7; the junction holds 11 bases that match TRBD2. The nucleotide sequence is TGTGCCAGCAGCCAGGGACTAGCGGCGACCTACGAGCAGTACTTC. The translation is CASSQGLAATYEQYF.